This passage covers 18 T cell receptor beta chains from one sample sequenced in a study of CD8 T cells in ankylosing spondylitis. Each CDR3 protein is one row after TCRdb ran MiXCR on the 5' RACE reads. This table holds roughly 230,000 distinct CDR3 sequences, over 7% found once. The specimen sequenced was blood, either unsorted or a sorted T cell fraction (not recorded which). The receptors come from a female donor with ankylosing spondylitis or in good health (not recorded which).

At least ten counts were recorded for this clonotype. The chain couples TRBV6-1 to TRBJ1-2, with D uncertain. This CDR3 is 12 amino acids long. Germline assignment: CDR1 MNHNS and CDR2 SASEGT. The ends were cut back, 10 bases at V and 2 bases at J, with 11 bases in the middle. The CDR3 DNA reads as TGTGCCACAACCGGGCAAAACTATGGCTACACCTTC. Protein sequence: CATTGQNYGYTF.

V usage is TRBV20-1 and J usage is TRBJ2-2; TRBD2 matches at 9 bases. J gave up 4 bases and V 6 bases, and 9 bases lay outside the gene matches. This CDR3 has 15 residues. Germline CDR1 is DFQATT and CDR2 is SNEGSKA (reference sequence). CDR3 region: CSAYPGLASTGELFF. CDR3 nucleotide sequence: TGCAGTGCGTATCCGGGACTAGCATCCACCGGGGAGCTGTTTTTT.

This chain's CDR3 is CASSVGSGKGHEQFF. The CDR3, as DNA: TGTGCCAGCAGCGTAGGGAGCGGTAAGGGCCATGAGCAGTTCTTC. The V and J genes are TRBV7-9 and TRBJ2-1, with D perhaps matching TRBD2 (5 bases). The CDR3 consists of 15 residues. Trimming took off 5 bases at V and 8 bases at J, with 19 bases between the two ends. Germline V lookup: CDR1 SEHNR, CDR2 FQNEAQ (reference sequence).

The chain has TRBV7-2 and TRBJ2-1, with TRBD2 matching 8 bases. The J segment lost 3 bases and the V segment lost 5 bases, leaving 9 bases of the junction unmatched. The CDR3 length is 16 residues. Germline CDR1 SGHTA, CDR2 FQGNSA. The CDR3: CASSGAKRGIYNEQFF. The CDR3 nucleotides read TGTGCCAGCAGCGGGGCTAAGCGGGGGATCTACAATGAGCAGTTCTTC. Full variable domain (remainder filled in from reference TRBV7-2 and TRBJ2-1): GAGVSQSPSNKVTEKGKDVELRCDPISGHTALYWYRQSLGQGLEFLIYFQGNSAPDKSGLPSDRFSAERTGGSVSTLTIQRTQQEDSAVYLCASSGAKRGIYNEQFFGPGTRLTVL.

The chain combines TRBV12-3 or TRBV12-4 with TRBJ2-1; D not resolved. The length of the CDR3 is 13 residues. The ends were cut back, 5 bases at V and 6 bases at J, with 11 bases in the middle. CDR3 sequence reads: CASSRSLVNEQFF. CDR3 DNA sequence: TGTGCCAGCAGTCGGTCCCTCGTCAATGAGCAGTTCTTC.

The chain combines TRBV7-2 with TRBJ1-1; TRBD1 matches at 8 bases. Germline V gene lookup returns CDR1 SGHTA and CDR2 FQGNSA. The trim removed 3 bases at V and 6 bases at J, leaving 9 bases unmatched. The CDR3 is 15 amino acids. CDR3 DNA sequence: TGTGCCAGCAGCTTTACCAGGGGGCTGGTTTCTGAAGCTTTCTTT. As protein: CASSFTRGLVSEAFF.

This clonotype occurred many times. CDR3 sequence reads: CASSVGQGREKLFF. DNA for the CDR3: TGTGCCAGCAGCGTAGGACAGGGAAGGGAAAAACTGTTTTTT. The rearrangement joins TRBV7-6 to TRBJ1-4; 8 nucleotides match TRBD1. V trimming: 5 bases; J trimming: 8 bases; junction bases outside the gene matches: 7. The CDR3 is 14 residues long. Germline V gene data show CDR1 as SGHVS and CDR2 as FNYEAQ.

There are many counts of this clonotype. The V gene is TRBV20-1, the J gene TRBJ2-4; either TRBD1 or TRBD2 may fit D (5 bases each). Trimming removed 3 bases at V and 2 bases at J, with 14 bases between. Germline V gives CDR1 DFQATT, CDR2 SNEGSKA (reference sequence). The CDR3 spans 15 residues. The CDR3 here is CSARDWGLSKNIQYF. The CDR3 bases are TGCAGTGCTAGGGACTGGGGCTTGTCCAAAAACATTCAGTACTTC.

This clonotype was recorded at least ten times. The V call is TRBV5-1, the J call TRBJ1-2; TRBD1 agrees at 7 bases. The CDR3 runs 13 residues. CDR1 and CDR2 (germline): SGHRS, YFSETQ. V lost 0 bases, J lost 6 bases, and 2 bases stayed unmatched. DNA of the CDR3: TGCGCCAGCAGCTTGGAGACAGGGAATGGCTACACCTTC. Translation gives CASSLETGNGYTF.

This clonotype has ten or more counts. The chain links TRBV19 to TRBJ1-3; no clear D. The CDR3 length is 14 residues. Germline loops: CDR1 LNHDA, CDR2 SQIVND (reference sequence). Between the trimmed V and J ends, which lost 5 bases and 4 bases, there was a span of 12 bases. CDR3 sequence (DNA): TGTGCCAGTAGTTCCCTCTCCAGAGGAAACACCATATATTTT. The encoded protein is CASSSLSRGNTIYF.

This clonotype was seen at least ten times. The J gene is TRBJ1-3, the V gene TRBV12-3 or TRBV12-4, with 10 nucleotides matching TRBD1. With 6 bases clipped from V and 2 bases from J, the junction kept 4 bases outside the gene matches. The CDR3 has 15 residues. In DNA, the CDR3 is TGTGCCAGCAGACCCGGACAGGGGGCTGGAAACACCATATATTTT. Amino acid sequence: CASRPGQGAGNTIYF.

This clonotype was seen many times. The chain recombines TRBV7-2 with TRBJ2-2; D gene unclear. Germline-derived CDR1 and CDR2 are SGHTA and FQGNSA. The ends were cut back, 1 base at V and 5 bases at J, with 14 bases in the middle. This CDR3 has 16 residues. The CDR3 DNA is TGTGCCAGCAGCTTAGTCGGTCCCTCGGAGACCGGGGAGCTGTTTTTT. Its protein is CASSLVGPSETGELFF. Together with reference TRBV7-2 and TRBJ2-2, the CDR3 gives the full variable domain: GAGVSQSPSNKVTEKGKDVELRCDPISGHTALYWYRQSLGQGLEFLIYFQGNSAPDKSGLPSDRFSAERTGGSVSTLTIQRTQQEDSAVYLCASSLVGPSETGELFFGEGSRLTVL.

To note about this clonotype: This may stem from a read error, because a much larger clone lies one nucleotide away. The gene calls are TRBV9 and TRBJ2-7; no clear D. Germline-derived CDR1 and CDR2 are SGDLS and YYNGEE. The CDR3 contains 14 residues. V shed 4 bases and J shed 7 bases, with 18 bases lying between them. The CDR3 is CASSPGGKGGEQYF. The CDR3 DNA reads TGTGCCAGCAGCCCCGGTGGGAAGGGTGGAGAGCAGTACTTC.

This clonotype was seen ten or more times. The chain couples TRBV3-1 to TRBJ2-3; no reliable D call. The CDR3 runs to 17 residues. V gave up 4 bases and J gave up 8 bases, with 25 bases separating them. Germline values: CDR1 LGHDT, CDR2 YNNKEL (reference sequence). The CDR3, as DNA: TGTGCCAGCAGCCCCCAGGATGGTAGCAATCTTCTGGGTACGCAGTATTTT. Translating it yields CASSPQDGSNLLGTQYF.

The chain links TRBV11-3 to TRBJ2-3; D gene uncertain. Between the trimmed V and J ends, which lost 6 bases and 2 bases, there was a span of 15 bases. Germline CDR1 and CDR2: SGHNT and YENEEA. The CDR3 runs 15 residues. This CDR3 is CASSFRVPHTDTQYF. CDR3 coding DNA: TGTGCCAGCAGTTTTCGGGTCCCCCACACAGATACGCAGTATTTT.

This clonotype was counted many times. The CDR3 reads CASATGLRGGEQYF. In DNA form, the CDR3 reads TGTGCCAGCGCGACAGGGTTACGGGGGGGCGAGCAGTACTTC. V is TRBV12-3 or TRBV12-4 and J is TRBJ2-7; TRBD2 might be the D (8 bases). The CDR3 covers 14 residues. Trimming shortened V by 8 bases and J by 6 bases, and 20 bases separated the two germline ends.

There are many counts of this clonotype. The J gene is TRBJ2-2, the V gene TRBV12-3 or TRBV12-4, with unresolved D. V was shortened by 5 bases and J by 6 bases, with 10 bases between the two germline ends. The CDR3 spans 13 residues. The CDR3 DNA is TGTGCCAGCAGTCGAAGCAGACCCGGGGAGCTGTTTTTT. Residues: CASSRSRPGELFF.

This clonotype has ten or more counts. The chain carries TRBV4-3 and TRBJ1-2; a weak D match, TRBD1 (5 bases). Trimming removed 1 base at V and 4 bases at J, with 10 bases between. The CDR3 covers 14 residues. Germline V gene data show CDR1 as LGHNA and CDR2 as YSLEER. The CDR3 protein is CASSQANRLYGYTF. CDR3 sequence (DNA): TGCGCCAGCAGCCAAGCGAACAGGCTCTATGGCTACACCTTC.